This T cell receptor beta chain was identified in a study of blood T cell repertoires in COVID-19. About the research overall: From the United States, Italy and Spain came samples of acute and convalescent COVID-19.

Produced via immunoSEQ multiplex PCR; TCRdb's table is partial and in-frame only. The sample includes 200,000 to 300,000 clones, about 87% of them seen just once. From germline, CDR1 is MDHEN and CDR2 SYDVKM. CDR3 length: 16 amino acids. Losses at the gene ends were 1 base for V and 7 bases for J; bases not matched to a gene: 6. Source material: PBMCs or T cells enriched from blood (not recorded which). The rearrangement links TRBV28 to TRBJ1-4; 10 bases fit TRBD1. This TCR came from a woman aged 40 to 55 with acute COVID-19. CDR3 nucleotides: TGTGCCAGCAGTTTATCGGGACAGGGGAGACGTGAAAAACTGTTTTTT. Protein sequence: CASSLSGQGRREKLFF.